This section outlines one T cell receptor beta chain sequence together with its context. This specimen belongs to a study of blood T cell repertoires in COVID-19. This CDR3 is built from 13 residues. Trimming cost V 4 bases and J 4 bases; bases outside gene matches: 5. Germline CDR1 SGHRS, CDR2 YFSETQ. Libraries were prepared by immunoSEQ multiplex PCR; TCRdb keeps only in-frame clonotypes and omits some of them. This table holds around 260,000 clones, more than 85% found once. The origin of this receptor is a man between 18 and 29 years old with active or convalescent COVID-19. The rearrangement joins TRBV5-1 to TRBJ2-7; TRBD1 agrees at 7 bases. Sequencing was done on a sample of peripheral blood. The CDR3 is CASSPGTAYEQYF. The CDR3 bases are TGCGCCAGCAGCCCCGGGACAGCGTACGAGCAGTACTTC.